This TCR beta chain came from a study of T cell responses to AZD1222 COVID-19 vaccine (dated by TCRdb to the early 2020s). Turning to the overall study: AZD1222 recipients whose second dose came at about 4 weeks and those whose second dose came at about 12 weeks were combined into one group, since spike-specific TCR depth and breadth did not differ between the two schedules. Trial participants were enrolled by age into subgroups of 18-55, 56-69 and 70-plus years, and 148, 28 and 57 TCR-sequenced participants, respectively, were included in these subgroups. TCR sequencing was performed for 230 to 250 trial participants, of whom some 200 were given two doses of AZD1222 and approximately 25 were given two doses of MenACWY control vaccine.

The CDR3 regions of human TCRbeta chains were analyzed by immunosequencing. On the study's bioinformatics: Repertoire TCRs were checked for matches against a reference library of SARS-CoV-2-specific TCRs that had been generated using the MIRA antigen-specificity platform. Breadth was defined as the fraction of unique TCRs that were SARS-CoV-2-associated. Depth was defined as the fraction of total T cells that were SARS-CoV-2-associated. Using the MIRA data, each spike-specific TCR was mapped to the spike region that the TCR reacts to and placed in a CD4 or CD8 class. Log10-transformed breadth and depth values were compared by one-way ANOVA with Sidak's multiple comparisons tests. The clones in this table, taken by TCRdb from immuneACCESS, are in-frame only. Not every clone is retained; where verified, under half of the shortfall comes from an unresolved V gene, and the cause of the rest is unknown. V, J and clone size are those of that table, while D and trimming were read from the DNA. The sample table contains about 90,000 clones; only one count was recorded for about 86% of them. The ten largest clones add up to about 7.5% of the sample.

Looking up the germline V gene yields CDR1 LGHNA and CDR2 YNFKEQ. Trimming removed 1 base from V and 8 bases from J, leaving 20 bases between the germline ends. The cysteine opens and the phenylalanine closes a CDR3 of 16 amino acids. Of the read, only the CDR3 DNA is kept; its 48 bases are in frame from base 1. This clone was seen ten or more times. Its antigen has not been determined. Within one base of it there is no much larger clone, and no base qualities were kept. Study-wide conclusions, independent of this receptor: Only six AZD1222 recipients were SARS-CoV-2 seropositive at baseline, limiting conclusions about previously exposed vaccinees. Epitopes outside the regions mutated in the B.1.351 and B.1.1.7 variants were reportedly recognized by nearly half of the unique spike-specific TCRs. Most participants were white British and females outnumbered males, and the authors suggested that clonal diversity may have been underestimated. Because no day 14 peak-response samples were available, repertoires were characterized only after the peak T cell response. The 56-69-year group was small, and its depth increase did not reach significance, likely because of low power. CD4 TCRs associated with the vaccine covered the entire spike protein, and the dominant responses were in regions 160-218 and 743-854. After two AZD1222 doses, spike-specific TCR breadth and depth were significantly higher than at day 0 and than in MenACWY recipients.

The time point label for this specimen denotes: baseline before first vaccination. Vaccinee samples were obtained from the UK trials COV001 and COV002, which included a single-blind randomized controlled phase 2/3 trial of AZD1222 (ChAdOx1 nCoV-19) in healthy adults. For TCRbeta chain sequencing, PBMC samples from trial participants were taken at day 0 and at day 28 after the second dose. This specimen was peripheral blood, taken on day 0 of AZD1222 vaccination. The sequence was obtained from an adult in good health. This receptor chain uses TRBV4-2 and TRBJ1-2; TRBD1 is a possible D gene, resting on 5 matching bases. The CDR3 in this case is CASSQGLTVTAGGYTF. The DNA sequence is given as TGTGCCAGCAGCCAAGGTCTGACAGTAACCGCGGGCGGCTACACCTTC.